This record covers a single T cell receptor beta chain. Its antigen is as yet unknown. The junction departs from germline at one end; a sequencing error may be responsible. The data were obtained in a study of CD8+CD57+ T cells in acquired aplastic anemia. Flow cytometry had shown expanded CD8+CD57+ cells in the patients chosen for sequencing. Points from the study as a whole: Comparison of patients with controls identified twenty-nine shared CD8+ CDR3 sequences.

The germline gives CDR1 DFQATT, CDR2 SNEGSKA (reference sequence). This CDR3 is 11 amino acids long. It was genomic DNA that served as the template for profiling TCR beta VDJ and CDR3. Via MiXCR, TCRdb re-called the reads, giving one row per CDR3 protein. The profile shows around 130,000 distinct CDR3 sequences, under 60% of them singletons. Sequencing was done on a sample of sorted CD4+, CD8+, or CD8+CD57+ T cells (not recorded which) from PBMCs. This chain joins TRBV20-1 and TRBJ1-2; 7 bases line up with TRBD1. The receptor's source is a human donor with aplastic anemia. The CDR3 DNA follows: TGCAGTGCTGACAGGGTGGATGGCTGCACCTTC. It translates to CSADRVDGCTF.